One and the same sample provided the 15 T cell receptor beta chains below, sequenced in a study of radiation and T cells in renal cell carcinoma. As for treatment: 15 Gy SBRT to primary tumor, nephrectomy 4 weeks later. Assay used: immunoSEQ multiplex PCR; TCRdb lists only in-frame clones, some missing. The sample records 10,000 to 15,000 clones, 33% being singletons. This specimen was tumor tissue, taken from a patient whose treatment included radiotherapy and nephrectomy. All receptors derive from a man in his 60s with renal cell carcinoma.

The rearrangement links TRBV30 to TRBJ2-7; tentative D call: TRBD2 (5 bases). V shed 0 bases and J shed 4 bases, with 7 bases lying between them. CDR3 length: 12 residues. CDR1 and CDR2 (germline): GTSNPN, SVGIG (reference sequence). CDR3 residues: CAWSVRAYEQYF. CDR3 DNA: TGTGCCTGGAGTGTGCGGGCGTACGAGCAGTACTTC.

V and J are TRBV27 and TRBJ2-3; D remains unclear. Trimming removed 5 bases at V and 6 bases at J, with 9 bases between. The CDR3 is 12 residues long. Germline V gene data show CDR1 as MNHEY and CDR2 as SMNVEV (reference sequence). Here the CDR3 reads CASSTRGDTQYF. The CDR3 DNA reads as TGTGCCAGCAGTACCCGTGGGGATACGCAGTATTTT.

V and J are TRBV6-1 and TRBJ1-1; 8 bases are a match to TRBD1. Germline loops: CDR1 MNHNS, CDR2 SASEGT. The CDR3 totals 13 residues. V lost 6 bases to trimming and J lost 5 bases; unmatched junction nucleotides: 5. The CDR3 sequence: CASSDRGGTEAFF. The CDR3 DNA is TGTGCCAGCAGCGACAGGGGCGGGACTGAAGCTTTCTTT.

The chain carries TRBV30 and TRBJ1-2; no clear D gene. Trimming removed 2 bases at V and 8 bases at J, with 9 bases between. The CDR3 spans 11 residues. Per the germline V gene, CDR1 is GTSNPN and CDR2 is SVGIG (reference sequence). The CDR3: CAWSFPRGYTF. CDR3 nucleotides: TGTGCCTGGAGTTTCCCCCGCGGCTACACCTTC. Drawing the rest from reference TRBV30 and TRBJ1-2, the complete variable domain is SQTIHQWPATLVQPVGSPLSLECTVEGTSNPNLYWYRQAAGRGLQLLFYSVGIGQISSEVPQNLSASRPQDRQFILSSKKLLLSDSGFYLCAWSFPRGYTFGSGTRLTVV.

In its sample, this clone was seen a few times. This chain links TRBV18 with TRBJ1-2; no firm D call. The V and J ends lost 4 bases and 7 bases respectively, with 7 bases between them. CDR3 length: 11 residues. CDR1 KGHSH and CDR2 LQKENI come from the germline V gene. The CDR3 DNA follows: TGTGCCAGCTCACGACCGGCTGGCTACACCTTC. Translation: CASSRPAGYTF. Drawing the rest from reference TRBV18 and TRBJ1-2, the complete variable domain is NAGVMQNPRHLVRRRGQEARLRCSPMKGHSHVYWYRQLPEEGLKFMVYLQKENIIDESGMPKERFSAEFPKEGPSILRIQQVVRGDSAAYFCASSRPAGYTFGSGTRLTVV.

This clone was recorded a few times. This rearrangement joins TRBV7-2 to TRBJ1-2; 11 nucleotides line up with TRBD1. The junction had 1 base not matched to a gene; V was cut back by 3 bases and J by 4 bases. CDR1 and CDR2 from the germline V gene are SGHTA and FQGNSA. The CDR3 spans 14 residues. CDR3 in amino acids: CASSFGQGAYGYTF. The CDR3 DNA sequence: TGTGCCAGCAGCTTTGGACAGGGGGCCTATGGCTACACCTTC.

This clone is a singleton in its sample. The chain employs TRBV6-1 and TRBJ2-7; 7 nucleotides align to TRBD1. Germline CDR1 and CDR2: MNHNS and SASEGT. J was trimmed by 3 bases and V by 4 bases; bases with no gene match: 3. The CDR3 is 13 residues long. The DNA of the CDR3 is TGTGCCAGCAGTGTGGGACAGATCTACGAGCAGTACGTC. Protein product: CASSVGQIYEQYV.

By sample fraction, this clone is medium-sized. The CDR3 DNA reads TGTGCCTGGGACGGTGGCACTGAAGCTTTCTTT. Its protein product is CAWDGGTEAFF. V and J are TRBV30 and TRBJ1-1; D call uncertain. Germline CDR1 is GTSNPN and CDR2 is SVGIG (reference sequence). This CDR3 is 11 amino acids long. V dropped 5 bases and J dropped 4 bases, with 8 bases sitting between them.

V usage is TRBV19 and J usage is TRBJ1-2; D gene unclear. V lost 5 bases and J 1 base, leaving 11 bases between the germline ends. The germline CDR1 and CDR2 sequences are LNHDA and SQIVND (reference sequence). This CDR3 is 14 amino acids long. CDR3 DNA sequence: TGTGCCAGTAGTTCCCAGACAAATAACTATGGCTACACCTTC. Translated: CASSSQTNNYGYTF.

This clone was picked up many times. The V and J genes are TRBV10-1 and TRBJ2-1; D uncertain. Germline CDR1 reads WNHNN; CDR2 reads SYGVQD (reference sequence). The V gene lost 2 bases and the J gene lost 0 bases, with 11 bases spanning the gap. The CDR3 runs 16 residues. The CDR3 bases are TGCGCCAGCAGTGAGCGTTTCCTGAGCTCCTACAATGAGCAGTTCTTC. It translates to CASSERFLSSYNEQFF.

This clone was detected a few times. The genes are TRBV7-9 and TRBJ1-2, with TRBD1 matching over 8 bases. Germline CDR1 is SEHNR and CDR2 is FQNEAQ (reference sequence). After removal of 4 bases from V and 4 bases from J, the junction contained 14 bases not matched to a gene. The CDR3 is 17 residues long. In nucleotides, the CDR3 is TGTGCCAGCAGCTCATACACGGGACAGGAAAACTTCTATGGCTACACCTTC. Its protein product is CASSSYTGQENFYGYTF. Full variable domain (rest looked up from reference TRBV7-9 and TRBJ1-2): DTGVSQNPRHKITKRGQNVTFRCDPISEHNRLYWYRQTLGQGPEFLTYFQNEAQLEKSRLLSDRFSAERPKGSFSTLEIQRTEQGDSAMYLCASSSYTGQENFYGYTFGSGTRLTVV.

In its sample, this clone was seen a few times. This rearrangement joins TRBV5-6 to TRBJ2-5, with a possible D match to TRBD1 (6 bases). This CDR3 is built from 12 residues. The ends were cut back, 4 bases at V and 4 bases at J, with 8 bases in the middle. Looked up from germline, CDR1 is SGHDT and CDR2 is YYEEEE. CDR3 sequence: CASSQDRETQYF. The DNA for the CDR3 is TGTGCCAGCAGCCAGGACAGAGAGACCCAGTACTTC.

The chain recombines TRBV2 with TRBJ2-3; 8 nucleotides line up with TRBD2. Germline V CDR1 and CDR2: SNHLY, FYNNEI. V lost 2 bases to trimming and J lost 2 bases; unmatched junction nucleotides: 6. The CDR3 totals 16 residues. The CDR3 here is CASSERIAGPTDTQYF. The DNA for the CDR3 is TGTGCCAGCAGTGAACGAATAGCGGGGCCCACAGATACGCAGTATTTT.

The V call is TRBV11-3, the J call TRBJ1-5; no definite D call. The length of the CDR3 is 14 residues. Trimming took 1 base from V and 7 from J, leaving 11 bases between them. Germline CDR1 and CDR2: SGHNT and YENEEA. CDR3 bases: TGTGCCAGCAGCTTAGGAGGGATCGGGCAGCCCCAGCATTTT. Translation gives CASSLGGIGQPQHF. Full variable domain (missing parts from reference TRBV11-3 and TRBJ1-5): EAGVVQSPRYKIIEKKQPVAFWCNPISGHNTLYWYLQNLGQGPELLIRYENEEAVDDSQLPKDRFSAERLKGVDSTLKIQPAELGDSAVYLCASSLGGIGQPQHFGDGTRLSIL.

This clone has a handful of counts. The CDR3: CSVGAAGSRDEQFF. The CDR3 bases are TGCAGCGTTGGGGCGGCGGGGAGCAGGGATGAGCAGTTCTTC. The chain recombines TRBV29-1 with TRBJ2-1, with D perhaps matching TRBD2 (6 bases). V was pared by 4 bases and J by 8 bases, with 18 bases between. The CDR3 loop spans 14 amino acids. CDR1 and CDR2 from the germline V gene are SQVTM and ANQGSEA.